A selection of T cell receptor beta chains follows, all from one sample in a study of blood T cell repertoires in COVID-19. Some clones are missing from TCRdb's copy, which holds only in-frame ones; the method was immunoSEQ multiplex PCR. The top ten hold 8.1% of the sample, which has about 160,000 clones, roughly 78% seen once. Input material: peripheral blood. All receptors derive from a woman aged 55-70 years with COVID-19, enrolled during active disease. The CDR3 runs from the conserved cysteine through the conserved F or W. D genes are given only for firm matches. A row's size may be missing; if present it is once, few, many or a size class.

j_gene | d_gene | abundance | v_gene | CDR3aa
TRBJ2-2 | TRBD2 | - | TRBV5-1 | CASRTASGGNTGELFF
TRBJ1-6 | - | - | TRBV7-9 | CASSFEGGSPLHF
TRBJ2-7 | TRBD2 | - | TRBV15 | CATSIVSGGSYYEQYF
TRBJ1-3 | - | - | TRBV5-1 | CASSLARQAGNTIYF
TRBJ2-2 | - | - | TRBV5-1 | CASSSRIPTGPTGELFF
TRBJ2-1 | - | - | TRBV14 | CASSQAGFGFYNEQFF
TRBJ2-1 | TRBD2 | once | TRBV7-2 | CASSLVPWTSVKYEQFF
TRBJ1-4 | - | - | TRBV6-5 | CASRTTGTTNEKLFF
TRBJ2-1 | TRBD2 | few | TRBV7-8 | CASSPAGTSGIYYNEQFF
TRBJ1-2 | TRBD1 | - | TRBV2 | CASSAGQGNYGYTF
TRBJ1-2 | TRBD1 | few | TRBV27 | CASRLMGGQGGNYGYTF
TRBJ2-7 | TRBD2 | once | TRBV4-1 | CASSLGLAGTYEQYF
TRBJ1-2 | - | once | TRBV5-1 | CASSQTGVNYGYTF